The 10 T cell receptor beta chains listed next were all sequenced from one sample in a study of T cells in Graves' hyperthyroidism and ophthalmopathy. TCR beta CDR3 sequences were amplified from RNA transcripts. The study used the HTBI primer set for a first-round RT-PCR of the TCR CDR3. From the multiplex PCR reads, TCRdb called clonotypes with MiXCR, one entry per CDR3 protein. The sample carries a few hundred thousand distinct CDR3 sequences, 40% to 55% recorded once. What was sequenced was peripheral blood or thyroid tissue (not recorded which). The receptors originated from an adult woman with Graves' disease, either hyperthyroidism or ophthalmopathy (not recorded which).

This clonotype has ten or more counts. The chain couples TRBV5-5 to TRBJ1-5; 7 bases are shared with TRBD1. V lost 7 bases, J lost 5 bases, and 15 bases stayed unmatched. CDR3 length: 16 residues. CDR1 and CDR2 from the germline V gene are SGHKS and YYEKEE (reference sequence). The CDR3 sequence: CASGFGTDRTHQPQHF. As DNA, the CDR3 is TGTGCCAGCGGTTTTGGGACGGACAGGACCCATCAGCCCCAGCATTTT.

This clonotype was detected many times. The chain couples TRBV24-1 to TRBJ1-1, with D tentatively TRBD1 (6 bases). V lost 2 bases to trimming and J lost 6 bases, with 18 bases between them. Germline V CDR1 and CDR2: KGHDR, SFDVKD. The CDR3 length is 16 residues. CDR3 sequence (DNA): TGTGCCACCAGTGATTCCAAAAGGGGGTTTGGCGCTGAAGCTTTCTTT. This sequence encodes CATSDSKRGFGAEAFF.

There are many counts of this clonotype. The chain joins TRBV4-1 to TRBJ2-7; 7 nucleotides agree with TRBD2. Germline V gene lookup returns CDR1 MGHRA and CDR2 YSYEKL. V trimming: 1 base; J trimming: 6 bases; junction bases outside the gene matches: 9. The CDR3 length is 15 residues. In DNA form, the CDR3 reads TGCGCCAGCAGCCAAGGGACGCGGGAGATGGGCGAGCAGTACTTC. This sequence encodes CASSQGTREMGEQYF.

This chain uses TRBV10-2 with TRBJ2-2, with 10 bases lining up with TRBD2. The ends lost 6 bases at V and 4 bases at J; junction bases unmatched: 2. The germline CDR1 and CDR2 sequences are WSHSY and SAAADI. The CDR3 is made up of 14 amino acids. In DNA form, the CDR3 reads TGCGCCAGCAGAGCGGGAGGGGGCACCGGGGAGCTGTTTTTT. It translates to CASRAGGGTGELFF.

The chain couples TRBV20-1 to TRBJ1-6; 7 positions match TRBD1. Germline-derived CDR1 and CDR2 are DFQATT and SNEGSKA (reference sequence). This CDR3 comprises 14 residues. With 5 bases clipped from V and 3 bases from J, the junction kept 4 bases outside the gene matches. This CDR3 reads CSARGQVYNSPLHF. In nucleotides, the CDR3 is TGCAGTGCTCGCGGACAGGTCTATAATTCACCCCTCCACTTT.

The CDR3 spells CASSLARGKSSYNSPLHF. The CDR3 DNA sequence: TGTGCCAGCAGCTTAGCGAGGGGAAAGAGCTCCTATAATTCACCCCTCCACTTT. This chain links TRBV7-2 with TRBJ1-6; the D gene is possibly TRBD1 (5 bases). The CDR3 covers 18 residues. The germline V gene encodes CDR1 SGHTA and CDR2 FQGNSA. The V and J ends lost 0 bases and 0 bases respectively, with 12 bases between them.

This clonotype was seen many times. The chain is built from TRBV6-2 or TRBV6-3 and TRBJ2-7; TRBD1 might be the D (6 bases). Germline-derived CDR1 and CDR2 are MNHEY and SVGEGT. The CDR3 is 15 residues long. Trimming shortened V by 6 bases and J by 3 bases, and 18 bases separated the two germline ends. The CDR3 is CASRKRQATLYEQYF. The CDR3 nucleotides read TGTGCCAGCAGGAAAAGACAGGCCACCCTCTACGAGCAGTACTTC.

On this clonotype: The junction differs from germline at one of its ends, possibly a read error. CDR3 coding DNA: TGTGCCGGCAGCCCGGGGGGGGGGAATGAAAAACTGTTTTTT. Translating it yields CAGSPGGGNEKLFF. The rearrangement links TRBV7-2 to TRBJ1-4, with D maybe TRBD1 (5 bases). The CDR3 spans 14 residues. CDR1 is SGHTA, CDR2 FQGNSA, per germline.

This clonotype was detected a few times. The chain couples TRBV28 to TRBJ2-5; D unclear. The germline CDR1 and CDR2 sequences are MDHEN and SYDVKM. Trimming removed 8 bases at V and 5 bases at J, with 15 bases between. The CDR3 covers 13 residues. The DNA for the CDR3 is TGTGCCAGCGGAAGGGATTTCCACGAGACCCAGTACTTC. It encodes CASGRDFHETQYF.

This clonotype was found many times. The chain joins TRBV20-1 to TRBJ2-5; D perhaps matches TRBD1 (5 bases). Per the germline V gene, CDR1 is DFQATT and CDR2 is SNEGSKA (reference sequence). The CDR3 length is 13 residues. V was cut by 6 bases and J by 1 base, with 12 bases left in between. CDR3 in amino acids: CSAETVIQETQYF. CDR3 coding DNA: TGCAGTGCAGAGACAGTGATCCAAGAGACCCAGTACTTC.